This is a list of T cell receptor beta chains from one sample in a study of blood T cell repertoires in COVID-19. Here immunoSEQ multiplex PCR was the method, and the copy in TCRdb shows in-frame clones only, minus some. The sample has some 260,000 clones, about nine tenths seen once. Material for sequencing was PBMCs or T cells enriched from blood (not recorded which). The source of these receptors is a woman aged 18 to 35 who had recovered from COVID-19. Both conserved end residues are part of each CDR3. The order of the fields is D gene, J gene, clone size, V gene, CDR3 DNA, CDR3 protein. A D gene is named only where the DNA matches it firmly. The size of a clone is reported for some rows only, either as once, few or many, or as a class for expanded clones.

>TRBD1|TRBJ1-4|NA|TRBV28
TGTGCCAGCAGCCCAACAGGGGGCTTTAATGAAAAACTGTTTTTT
CASSPTGGFNEKLFF
>NA|TRBJ1-2|NA|TRBV15
TGTGCCACCAGCAGAGGAACCCCAGGGCACGATGGCTACACCTTC
CATSRGTPGHDGYTF
>NA|TRBJ2-1|NA|TRBV12-5
TGTGCTAGTGGTTTGAGAGAATACGGGGAGTTCTTC
CASGLREYGEFF
>TRBD2|TRBJ2-1|NA|TRBV9
TGTGCCAGCAGCGTATCGCTAGCGGAATACAATGAGCAGTTCTTC
CASSVSLAEYNEQFF
>NA|TRBJ2-7|NA|TRBV24-1
TGTGCCACCAGTGATGGAGGGAACTACGAGCAGTACTTC
CATSDGGNYEQYF
>TRBD2|TRBJ2-2|NA|TRBV5-1
TGCGCCAGCAGCCCTCCAGGCGGGAGTACGACCGGGGAGCTGTTTTTT
CASSPPGGSTTGELFF
>NA|TRBJ1-2|NA|TRBV3-1/TRBV3-2
TGTGCCAGCAGCCAAGATCCTTTAAGGCAGGGCTATGGCTACACCTTC
CASSQDPLRQGYGYTF
>NA|TRBJ1-4|NA|TRBV7-9
TGTGCCAGCAGCTTGAAAGGGGGGGTTGAAAAACTGTTTTTT
CASSLKGGVEKLFF
>NA|TRBJ1-2|NA|TRBV9
TGTGCCAGCAGCGCGGAGTTCAGGGATGGAGGCTACACCTTC
CASSAEFRDGGYTF
>NA|TRBJ1-6|NA|TRBV7-6
TGTGCCAGCAGCTTACTAGAGAGTTCACCCCTCCACTTT
CASSLLESSPLHF
>TRBD1|TRBJ1-5|NA|TRBV12-3/TRBV12-4
TGTGCCAGCAGCGGACAGGAAGATCAGCCCCAGCATTTT
CASSGQEDQPQHF
>TRBD2|TRBJ2-7|NA|TRBV27
TGTGCCAGCAGTCCTCCCCGGGGGGGGTTAGCCTACGAGCAGTACTTC
CASSPPRGGLAYEQYF
>NA|TRBJ1-6|NA|TRBV12-3/TRBV12-4
TGTGCCAGCACCGCAGGGGAGGGTTCACCCCTCCACTTT
CASTAGEGSPLHF
>NA|TRBJ1-6|NA|TRBV6-2/TRBV6-3
TGTGCCAGCAGTCGCCCGGAGGGAAATTCACCCCTCCACTTT
CASSRPEGNSPLHF
>NA|TRBJ1-2|NA|TRBV3-1/TRBV3-2
TGTGCCAGCAGCCAAGGGAAGGGGCGCTACACCTTC
CASSQGKGRYTF
>TRBD1|TRBJ1-2|NA|TRBV2
TGTGCCAGCAGTGCAACAGGGGGCTATGGCTACACCTTC
CASSATGGYGYTF
>NA|TRBJ2-2|NA|TRBV4-3
TGCGCCAGCAGCGTACGACAAAACACCGGGGAGCTGTTTTTT
CASSVRQNTGELFF
>TRBD1|TRBJ2-3|NA|TRBV5-5
TGTGCCAGCAGCTTGGCGGGACAGGGGGCAACAGATACGCAGTATTTT
CASSLAGQGATDTQYF
>NA|TRBJ2-6|NA|TRBV5-1
TGCGCCAGCAGCGCGGGCCTCCCGTTAAGAGCTGGGGCCAACGTCCTGACTTTC
CASSAGLPLRAGANVLTF
>TRBD1|TRBJ2-5|NA|TRBV5-1
TGCGCCAGCAGCATCGGGGACAGGGGATTCGGTGAGACCCAGTACTTC
CASSIGDRGFGETQYF
>TRBD1|TRBJ1-2|NA|TRBV7-2
TGTGCCAGCAGCTTTGGGACAGCCCAGGGTGGCTACACCTTC
CASSFGTAQGGYTF
>TRBD1|TRBJ2-3|NA|TRBV2
TGTGCCAGCAGGGACAGGGGGGGCACAGATACGCAGTATTTT
CASRDRGGTDTQYF
>TRBD1|TRBJ2-2|NA|TRBV11-3
TGTGCCAGCAGCTACCGGGACAGGGGGTCGAACACCGGGGAGCTGTTTTTT
CASSYRDRGSNTGELFF
>TRBD1|TRBJ2-7|NA|TRBV12-3/TRBV12-4
TGTGCCAGCAGTTTAGGGACAGGCTACGAGCAGTACTTC
CASSLGTGYEQYF
>NA|TRBJ2-1|NA|TRBV7-8
TGTGCCAGCAGCTTAGGTCTATACAATGAGCAGTTCTTC
CASSLGLYNEQFF
>NA|TRBJ2-1|NA|TRBV7-9
TGTGCGGGGAGTTCGGGACTCCACAGTTACAATGAGCAGTTCTTC
CAGSSGLHSYNEQFF
>TRBD1|TRBJ2-1|NA|TRBV3-1/TRBV3-2
TGTGCCAGCAGCCATTGGGACAGGGTGCCCTACAATGAGCAGTTCTTC
CASSHWDRVPYNEQFF
>TRBD1|TRBJ1-1|NA|TRBV29-1
TGCAGCGTGATCCTGGACAGGGGAAACACTGAAGCTTTCTTT
CSVILDRGNTEAFF
>TRBD2|TRBJ2-1|NA|TRBV28
TGTGCCAGCAGTTTTTTTGTCCAGCGGGAGGGCTATGAGCAGTTCTTC
CASSFFVQREGYEQFF
>NA|TRBJ1-2|NA|TRBV18
TGTGCCAGCTCACCACCCCCCCGGGTCCCCTATGGCTACACCTTC
CASSPPPRVPYGYTF
>TRBD2|TRBJ2-1|NA|TRBV18
TGTGCCAGCTCACGTGGGACTAGCGGCTCCTACAATGAGCAGTTCTTC
CASSRGTSGSYNEQFF
>NA|TRBJ1-3|many|TRBV6-1
TGTGCCAGCAGTGAACCCCCCGGGGGGGGCTCTGGAAACACCATATATTTT
CASSEPPGGGSGNTIYF
>NA|TRBJ2-3|few|TRBV24-1
TGTGCCACCAGTGACTCCCCCTTGGATACGCAGTATTTT
CATSDSPLDTQYF
>TRBD2|TRBJ2-7|NA|TRBV6-9
TGTGCCAGCAGTTATCCGAGGACTAGCGGGAGGCTCCTCCCCCACGGGGCCTACGAGCAGTACTTC
CASSYPRTSGRLLPHGAYEQYF
>NA|TRBJ2-7|NA|TRBV11-2
TGTGCCAGCAGCCCCTCTAGCTCCTACGAGCAGTACTTC
CASSPSSSYEQYF
>TRBD2|TRBJ2-5|NA|TRBV5-4
TGTGCCAGCAGCTCGCCACCGGGACTAGAGTACTTC
CASSSPPGLEYF
>NA|TRBJ2-1|NA|TRBV28
TGTGCCAGCAGTTCTTTCGATTCAAACTGGGGCTTCGCGCAGGACAATGAGCAGTTCTTC
CASSSFDSNWGFAQDNEQFF